Reported below is one TCR beta chain. Antigen unknown. Other DNA variants within this sample encode the same CDR3. The CDR3 covers 14 residues. Per the germline V gene, CDR1 is SEHNR and CDR2 is FQNEAQ (reference sequence). Trimming removed 2 bases from V and 7 bases from J, with 12 bases in between. The source of the sample is a study of OX40 agonist ivuxolimab in advanced cancers. About the study: Patients in dose escalation had liver, melanoma, kidney or head and neck cancers.

Study results and caveats: Partial responders dosed at 0.1-3.0 mg/kg displayed clonal expansion ranking among the lowest. Normalized expansion of T-cell clones was also low for some nonresponders. Among T cells, CD8+ cells averaged more expanded clones than CD4+ cells.

Profiled with immunoSEQ multiplex PCR; TCRdb holds only in-frame clones, not every one. The table lists tens of thousands of clones, more than 75% of them singletons. The source of this sequence is an adult with an advanced solid tumor such as melanoma, head and neck, liver or kidney cancer. The material was CD4+ or CD8+ T cells sorted from blood, obtained in a trial of the OX40 agonist ivuxolimab. This chain uses TRBV7-9 with TRBJ2-1; possible D gene TRBD2, 6 bases. This chain's CDR3 is CASSLSGRINEQFF. CDR3 DNA sequence: TGTGCCAGCAGCTTAAGTGGGAGGATTAATGAGCAGTTCTTC.